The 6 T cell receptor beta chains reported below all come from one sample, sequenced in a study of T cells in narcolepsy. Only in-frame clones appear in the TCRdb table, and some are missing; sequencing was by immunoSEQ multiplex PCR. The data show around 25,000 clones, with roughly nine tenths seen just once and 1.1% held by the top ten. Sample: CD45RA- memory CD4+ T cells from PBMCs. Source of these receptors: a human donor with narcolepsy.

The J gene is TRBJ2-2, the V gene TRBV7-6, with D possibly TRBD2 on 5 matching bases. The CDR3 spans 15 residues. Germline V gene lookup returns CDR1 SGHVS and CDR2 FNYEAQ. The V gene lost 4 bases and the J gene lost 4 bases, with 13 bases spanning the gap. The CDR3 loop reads CASSSRTEGTGELFF. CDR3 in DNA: TGTGCCAGCAGCTCCCGGACCGAGGGCACCGGGGAGCTGTTTTTT. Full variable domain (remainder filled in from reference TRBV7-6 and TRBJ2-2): GAGVSQSPRYKVTKRGQDVALRCDPISGHVSLYWYRQALGQGPEFLTYFNYEAQQDKSGLPNDRFSAERPEGSISTLTIQRTEQRDSAMYRCASSSRTEGTGELFFGEGSRLTVL.

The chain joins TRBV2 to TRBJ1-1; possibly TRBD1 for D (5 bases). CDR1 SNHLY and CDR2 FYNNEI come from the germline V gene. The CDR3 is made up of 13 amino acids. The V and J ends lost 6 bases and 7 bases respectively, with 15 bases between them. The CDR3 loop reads CASRTDSHIEAFF. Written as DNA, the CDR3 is TGTGCCAGCAGAACCGACAGTCATATTGAAGCTTTCTTT.

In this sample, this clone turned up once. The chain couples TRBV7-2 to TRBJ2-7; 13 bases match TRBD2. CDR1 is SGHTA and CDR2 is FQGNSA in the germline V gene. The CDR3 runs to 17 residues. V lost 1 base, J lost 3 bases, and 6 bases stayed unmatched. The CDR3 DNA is TGTGCCAGCAGCTTAGTACTAGCGGGGGGGGCTAACTACGAGCAGTACTTC. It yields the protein CASSLVLAGGANYEQYF.

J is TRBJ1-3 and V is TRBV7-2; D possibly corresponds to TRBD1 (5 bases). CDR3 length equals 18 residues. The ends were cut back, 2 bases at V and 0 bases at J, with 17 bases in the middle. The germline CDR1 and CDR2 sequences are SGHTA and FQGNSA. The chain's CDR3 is CASSLSTGELVSGNTIYF. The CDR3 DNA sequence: TGTGCCAGCAGCTTATCCACGGGGGAGCTGGTCTCTGGAAACACCATATATTTT.

The CDR3 region has the DNA TGTGCCAGCAGCTTAGAGGGGGGGCTTAATGAAAAACTGTTTTTT. Translating gives CASSLEGGLNEKLFF. The J gene is TRBJ1-4, the V gene TRBV7-8; the D gene is possibly TRBD1 (6 bases). This CDR3 is built from 15 residues. Germline loops: CDR1 SGHVS, CDR2 FQNEAQ. V shed 1 base and J shed 4 bases, with 10 bases lying between them.

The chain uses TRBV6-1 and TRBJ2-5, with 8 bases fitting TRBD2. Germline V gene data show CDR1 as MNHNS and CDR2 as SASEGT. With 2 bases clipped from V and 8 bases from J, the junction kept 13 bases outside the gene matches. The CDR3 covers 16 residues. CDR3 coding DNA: TGTGCCAGCAGTGAAATCGATCATCCCGGGGGGGGTACCCAGTACTTC. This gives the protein CASSEIDHPGGGTQYF.